This T cell receptor (beta chain) appears in the sequencing data of a study of OX40 agonist ivuxolimab in advanced cancers. Across the study: Patients were dosed intravenously with ivuxolimab at 0.01 to 10 mg/kg every 2 weeks. Participants averaged approximately 61 years of age (range about 23 to 80) and were around 80% male.

Overall study results and limits: CD4+ and CD8+ blood T cells expanded clonally by week 6 at 0.1 to 3.0 mg/kg.

With 3 bases removed from V and 3 bases from J, the gap between germline ends came to 14 bases. The CDR3 contains 15 residues. Germline V gene data show CDR1 as SEHNR and CDR2 as FQNEAQ (reference sequence). Comment on this clone: Its antigen is still unknown.

The table came from immunoSEQ multiplex PCR; TCRdb's copy has only in-frame clones and leaves some out. Among about 48,000 clones listed, about nine tenths were seen once. The rearrangement uses TRBV7-9 and TRBJ1-1; maybe TRBD1 (5 bases). Sequencing used CD4+ or CD8+ T cells sorted from blood, obtained in a trial of the OX40 agonist ivuxolimab. This TCR was recovered from an adult with an advanced solid tumor such as melanoma, head and neck, liver or kidney cancer. In nucleotides, the CDR3 is TGTGCCAGCAGCTTGCCCTCCGACAGCTACACTGAAGCTTTCTTT. It yields the protein CASSLPSDSYTEAFF.